This paragraph covers one T cell receptor (beta chain) sequence. Its antigen remains unknown. These data come from a study of cytomegalovirus exposure and HLA in healthy donors. PCR primers comprised 60 Vbeta and 13 Jbeta primers. Repertoires were generated with immunoSEQ multiplex PCR, while TCRdb's copy carries only in-frame clones and drops some. The sample yields about 140,000 clones, around 70% seen once. Looked up from germline, CDR1 is MDHEN and CDR2 is SYDVKM. The CDR3 runs 20 residues. Losses at the gene ends were 2 bases for V and 2 bases for J; bases not matched to a gene: 13. Study outcomes and limitations: In a later analysis, V- and J-gene trimming of beta chains associated with a DCLRE1C missense variant, replicated independently.

Sequences were obtained from PBMCs. This chain uses TRBV28 with TRBJ2-3; 13 bases fit TRBD2. This TCR was sampled from a young woman in good health and CMV-seronegative. DNA for the CDR3: TGTGCCAGCAGTTTACGGGGACTAGCGGGACTCGAATTTTCCACAGATACGCAGTATTTT. Its translation is CASSLRGLAGLEFSTDTQYF.